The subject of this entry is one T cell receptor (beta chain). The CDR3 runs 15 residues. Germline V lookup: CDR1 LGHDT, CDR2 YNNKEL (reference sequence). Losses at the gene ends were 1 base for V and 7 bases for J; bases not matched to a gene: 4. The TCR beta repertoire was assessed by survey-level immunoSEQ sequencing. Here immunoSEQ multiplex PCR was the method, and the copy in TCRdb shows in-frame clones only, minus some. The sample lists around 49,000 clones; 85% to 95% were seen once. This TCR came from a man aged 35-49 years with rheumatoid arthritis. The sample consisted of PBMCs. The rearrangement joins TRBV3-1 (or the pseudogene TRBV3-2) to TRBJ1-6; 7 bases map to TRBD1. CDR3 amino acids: CASSQGCRGNSPLHF. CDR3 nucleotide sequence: TGTGCCAGCAGCCAAGGTTGCAGGGGGAATTCACCCCTCCACTTT.